This T cell receptor (beta chain) appears in the sequencing data of a study of OX40 agonist ivuxolimab in advanced cancers. Study overall: The patients' treatment was ivuxolimab, an agonistic anti-OX40 (CD134) antibody. Intravenous ivuxolimab at 0.01 to 10 mg/kg was given to patients every 2 weeks.

Germline V CDR1 and CDR2: MNHEY, SMNVEV (reference sequence). Between the trimmed V and J ends, which lost 3 bases and 7 bases, there was a span of 13 bases. The CDR3 loop spans 13 amino acids. Assay: immunoSEQ multiplex PCR; the TCRdb copy retains only in-frame clones and omits some. The table has approximately 62,000 clones, 80% to 95% seen once. The gene calls are TRBV27 and TRBJ2-7; a possible D gene is TRBD1 (6 bases). Source: CD4+ or CD8+ T cells sorted from blood, taken in a trial of the OX40 agonist ivuxolimab. This TCR was sampled from an adult with an advanced solid tumor such as melanoma, head and neck, liver or kidney cancer. CDR3 in amino acids: CASSLDRTLEQYF. CDR3 DNA sequence: TGTGCCAGCAGTTTGGACAGAACCTTAGAGCAGTACTTC.